Listed here are 5 T cell receptor beta chains from one sample, sequenced in a study of blood T cell repertoires in COVID-19. The protocol was immunoSEQ multiplex PCR, while the TCRdb copy is restricted to in-frame clones and leaves out a portion. The sample has roughly 120,000 clones, 75% to 95% seen once; the top ten hold 1.8%. The sequencing sample was made of peripheral blood. Receptors originate from a human donor with active COVID-19. The donor label of this sample is uncertain.

This clone was recorded once. The chain has TRBV4-2 and TRBJ2-7; TRBD1 is a possible D gene (5 bases). V lost 0 bases and J 6 bases, leaving 18 bases between the germline ends. Per germline, CDR1 LGHNA and CDR2 YNFKEQ. This CDR3 contains 16 residues. DNA for the CDR3: TGTGCCAGCAGCCAAGAATCAGGGCTAGGATTAATCGAGCAGTACTTC. Translating it yields CASSQESGLGLIEQYF.

V is TRBV29-1 and J is TRBJ1-2, with 8 bases lining up with TRBD1. V was clipped by 4 bases and J by 4 bases; unmatched bases: 11. CDR1 SQVTM and CDR2 ANQGSEA come from the germline V gene. This CDR3 is 15 amino acids long. DNA for the CDR3: TGCAGCGTTGGGACCGGGACAGGCGGAGTCTATGGCTACACCTTC. Translated: CSVGTGTGGVYGYTF.

CDR3: CASSTLGGNEQFF. Written as DNA, the CDR3 is TGTGCCAGCAGTACGCTCGGGGGTAATGAGCAGTTCTTC. The rearrangement links TRBV12-3 or TRBV12-4 to TRBJ2-1; tentatively, D is TRBD2 (6 bases). Trimming took 5 bases from V and 7 from J, leaving 12 bases between them. This CDR3 is 13 amino acids long.

J is TRBJ2-1 and V is TRBV28; 11 bases align to TRBD2. Germline V gives CDR1 MDHEN, CDR2 SYDVKM. The V and J ends lost 6 bases and 4 bases, in that order; junction bases with no gene match: 20. The CDR3 is made up of 20 amino acids. The CDR3 sequence is CASRPPITSGGGPFYNEQFF. The DNA for the CDR3 is TGTGCCAGCAGGCCCCCCATAACTAGCGGGGGAGGACCTTTTTACAATGAGCAGTTCTTC.

The chain uses TRBV6-5 and TRBJ1-1; D gene ambiguous. This CDR3 has 13 residues. Trimming cost V 7 bases and J 4 bases, with 13 bases left between them. From germline, CDR1 is MNHEY and CDR2 SVGAGI. DNA for the CDR3: TGTGCCAGCATGGCCCGGAGTGGCACTGAAGCTTTCTTT. As protein: CASMARSGTEAFF.